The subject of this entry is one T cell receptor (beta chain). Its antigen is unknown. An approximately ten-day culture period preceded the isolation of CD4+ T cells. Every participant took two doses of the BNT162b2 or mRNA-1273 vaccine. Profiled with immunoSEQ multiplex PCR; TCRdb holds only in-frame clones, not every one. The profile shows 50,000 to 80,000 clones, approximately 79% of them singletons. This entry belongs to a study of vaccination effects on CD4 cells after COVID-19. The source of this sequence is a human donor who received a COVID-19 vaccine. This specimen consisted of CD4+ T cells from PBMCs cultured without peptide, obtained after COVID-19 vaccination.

The CDR3: CASSQGGGSYNEQFF. The CDR3 coding sequence is TGCGCCAGCAGCCAAGGGGGAGGATCCTACAATGAGCAGTTCTTC. The J gene is TRBJ2-1, the V gene TRBV4-1, with D perhaps matching TRBD2 (6 bases). Trimming took 1 base from V and 1 from J, leaving 8 bases between them. The length of the CDR3 is 15 residues. Germline V gene data show CDR1 as MGHRA and CDR2 as YSYEKL.